A selection of T cell receptor beta chains follows, all from one sample in a study of T cells in Graves' hyperthyroidism and ophthalmopathy. TCRdb recomputed calls from the multiplex PCR reads with MiXCR, one row per CDR3 protein. Altogether around 300,000 distinct CDR3 sequences are present, roughly 15% being singletons, with the ten largest covering under 35%. Sequenced material: blood. The origin of the receptors is a woman aged 45 to 65 with Graves' hyperthyroidism that later progressed to Graves' ophthalmopathy. CDR3s include the opening cysteine and the closing phenylalanine or tryptophan. A D gene is named only where the DNA matches it firmly. A row's size may be missing; if present it is once, few, many or a size class.

>TRBD2|many|TRBV10-2|TRBJ2-7
CASKTTSGSYEQYF
TGCGCCAGCAAGACGACTAGCGGGTCCTACGAGCAGTACTTC
>TRBD1|few|TRBV10-2|TRBJ2-1
CASSEWDSYHEQFF
TGCGCCAGCAGTGAGTGGGACAGCTATCATGAGCAGTTCTTC
>-|once|TRBV9|TRBJ1-1
CASSPPSKGKTEAFF
TGTGCCAGCAGCCCACCTAGTAAGGGGAAAACTGAAGCTTTCTTT
>-|many|TRBV3-1|TRBJ2-6
CASAGANVLTF
TGTGCCAGCGCTGGGGCCAACGTCCTGACTTTC
>TRBD2|-|TRBV28|TRBJ2-2
CASSFHRTSGTPTGELFF
TGTGCCAGCAGTTTCCACCGGACTAGCGGGACCCCCACCGGGGAGCTGTTTTTT
>TRBD1|many|TRBV3-1|TRBJ1-6
CASSNRGFNSPLHF
TGTGCCAGCAGCAACAGGGGTTTTAATTCACCCCTCCACTTT
>TRBD1|few|TRBV5-6|TRBJ2-2
CASSLRDSEITGELFF
TGTGCCAGCAGCTTGCGGGACAGTGAGATTACCGGGGAGCTGTTTTTT
>-|many|TRBV20-1|TRBJ2-1
CSARIGPDWDEQFF
TGCAGTGCTAGAATAGGTCCCGACTGGGATGAGCAGTTCTTC
>-|few|TRBV5-8|TRBJ2-1
CASSGRQGRSYNEQFF
TGTGCCAGCAGCGGGCGTCAGGGGAGGTCCTACAATGAGCAGTTCTTC
>TRBD1|-|TRBV29-1|TRBJ1-6
CSVEIRGQKYNSPLHF
TGCAGCGTTGAAATCAGGGGACAGAAATATAATTCACCCCTCCACTTT
>TRBD2|-|TRBV10-1|TRBJ2-7
CASRTGGPLCYEQYF
TGCGCCAGTCGAACGGGAGGGCCTCTTTGCTACGAGCAGTACTTC
>TRBD1|many|TRBV11-2|TRBJ2-7
CASSWGTGTGGYEQYF
TGTGCCAGCAGCTGGGGGACAGGGACCGGGGGCTACGAGCAGTACTTC
>-|many|TRBV20-1|TRBJ1-2
CSASFQLESYGYTF
TGCAGTGCTAGTTTCCAGCTAGAGTCCTATGGCTACACCTTC
>TRBD1|many|TRBV2|TRBJ2-3
CASSEQRQGLDTQYF
TGTGCCAGCAGTGAACAACGACAGGGATTGGATACGCAGTATTTT
>-|many|TRBV12-3/TRBV12-4|TRBJ1-1
CASSLVRVAFF
TGTGCCAGCAGTTTAGTCAGGGTAGCTTTCTTT
>-|many|TRBV18|TRBJ1-1
CASSPLTGTEAFF
TGTGCCAGCTCACCATTGACAGGCACTGAAGCTTTCTTT
>TRBD2|-|TRBV30|TRBJ2-5
CAWSTVGGGTQYF
TGTGCCTGGAGTACGGTTGGGGGGGGGACCCAGTACTTC
>-|many|TRBV13|TRBJ1-6
CASSRGVLTPLHF
TGTGCCAGCAGCCGCGGGGTCTTAACGCCCCTCCACTTT
>TRBD2|-|TRBV4-2|TRBJ2-5
CASSQKWGWYKREGLETQYF
TGTGCCAGCAGCCAGAAGTGGGGGTGGTATAAGCGGGAGGGTCTAGAGACCCAGTACTTC
>TRBD1|few|TRBV9|TRBJ2-1
CASSGRQGSGPGSYNEQFF
TGTGCCAGCAGCGGGAGACAGGGGAGCGGTCCCGGGTCCTACAATGAGCAGTTCTTC
>-|many|TRBV7-8|TRBJ1-1
CASSLERSTEAFF
TGTGCCAGCAGCTTAGAAAGATCCACTGAAGCTTTCTTT
>TRBD2|many|TRBV6-1|TRBJ2-3
CASNGAEASGATDTQYF
TGTGCCAGCAATGGGGCGGAGGCTAGCGGGGCCACAGATACGCAGTATTTT
>-|many|TRBV20-1|TRBJ2-1
CSGRGASYNEQFF
TGCAGCGGTCGAGGGGCCAGCTACAATGAGCAGTTCTTC
>-|-|TRBV12-3/TRBV12-4|TRBJ1-2
CASSLSVAANYGYTF
TGTGCCAGCAGTTTATCGGTGGCGGCGAACTATGGCTACACCTTC
>TRBD1|-|TRBV28|TRBJ1-1
CASSLLQGAGDTEAFF
TGTGCCAGCAGTTTATTACAGGGGGCAGGGGACACTGAAGCTTTCTTT
>-|many|TRBV2|TRBJ1-4
CASSSATASEKLFF
TGTGCCAGCAGTTCGGCGACGGCCTCTGAAAAACTGTTTTTT
>-|many|TRBV15|TRBJ1-5
CATSRESGGVYKNQPQHF
TGTGCCACCAGCAGAGAGTCGGGGGGCGTATATAAGAATCAGCCCCAGCATTTT
>-|many|TRBV2|TRBJ1-5
CASNVFSNQPQHF
TGTGCCAGCAATGTTTTTAGCAATCAGCCCCAGCATTTT
>TRBD1|many|TRBV2|TRBJ2-2
CASRDRGTGELFF
TGTGCCAGCAGGGACAGGGGAACCGGGGAGCTGTTTTTT
>-|many|TRBV6-1|TRBJ1-2
CASSETSGAPSTYGYTF
TGTGCCAGCAGTGAAACGTCAGGGGCCCCCTCAACCTATGGCTACACCTTC
>TRBD1|few|TRBV4-1|TRBJ2-7
CASSQAGQGLYEQYF
TGCGCCAGCAGCCAAGCGGGACAGGGACTCTACGAGCAGTACTTC
>-|many|TRBV24-1|TRBJ1-1
CATSDWGGTEAFF
TGTGCCACCAGTGATTGGGGGGGCACTGAAGCTTTCTTT
>TRBD2|few|TRBV5-1|TRBJ2-3
CASSWGLAGGPTDTQYF
TGCGCCAGCAGCTGGGGACTAGCGGGAGGGCCGACAGATACGCAGTATTTT
>-|many|TRBV25-1|TRBJ1-5
CASSDDSMDQPQHF
TGTGCCAGCAGTGACGACAGTATGGATCAGCCCCAGCATTTT
>TRBD2|many|TRBV11-2|TRBJ2-4
CASSSTSGSIMRGNIQYF
TGTGCCAGCAGCTCGACTAGCGGGAGCATCATGCGGGGAAACATTCAGTACTTC
>-|many|TRBV2|TRBJ2-7
CASSGGGLREQYF
TGTGCCAGCAGTGGAGGGGGGTTGAGGGAGCAGTACTTC
>-|many|TRBV27|TRBJ2-7
CASSLWGALDEQYF
TGTGCCAGCAGTTTATGGGGGGCCCTTGACGAGCAGTACTTC
>-|many|TRBV2|TRBJ1-1
CASEKESNTEAFF
TGTGCCAGCGAGAAAGAATCGAACACTGAAGCTTTCTTT
>-|many|TRBV10-2|TRBJ2-1
CASSEWRFHLGGNEQFF
TGCGCCAGCAGTGAGTGGCGGTTCCACTTAGGAGGCAATGAGCAGTTCTTC
>TRBD1|many|TRBV15|TRBJ1-1
CATSRENRGSTEAFF
TGTGCCACCAGCAGAGAGAACAGGGGGAGCACTGAAGCTTTCTTT
>-|-|TRBV12-3/TRBV12-4|TRBJ2-7
CASSLVPSSSYEQYF
TGTGCCAGCAGTTTAGTGCCGTCTAGCTCCTACGAGCAGTACTTC
>TRBD1|-|TRBV25-1|TRBJ1-5
CASSDLGQGGPQHF
TGTGCCAGCAGTGATTTAGGACAGGGGGGGCCCCAGCATTTT
>TRBD2|many|TRBV12-3/TRBV12-4|TRBJ2-2
CASSLTRGDGELFF
TGTGCCAGCAGTCTAACCCGGGGGGACGGGGAGCTGTTTTTT
>-|many|TRBV7-9|TRBJ2-7
CASSLGRSDGYEQYF
TGTGCCAGCAGCTTAGGACGGAGTGATGGTTACGAGCAGTACTTC
>TRBD1|-|TRBV24-1|TRBJ2-7
CATRGTGVEQYF
TGTGCCACCCGCGGGACAGGGGTTGAGCAGTACTTC
>TRBD2|many|TRBV12-3/TRBV12-4|TRBJ2-1
CASCCGSGDNEQFF
TGTGCCAGCTGTTGCGGGAGTGGCGACAATGAGCAGTTCTTC
>TRBD1|many|TRBV20-1|TRBJ2-5
CSASTGTGTQETQYF
TGCAGTGCTAGCACCGGGACAGGGACACAAGAGACCCAGTACTTC
>-|many|TRBV24-1|TRBJ2-7
CATPDGDEQYF
TGTGCCACCCCAGATGGAGACGAGCAGTACTTC
>TRBD1|few|TRBV10-2|TRBJ1-2
CASRELQGAYGYTF
TGCGCCAGCAGGGAATTACAGGGGGCGTATGGCTACACCTTC
>-|-|TRBV4-1|TRBJ2-1
CASSQEAWNEQFF
TGCGCCAGCAGCCAAGAGGCCTGGAATGAGCAGTTCTTC
>-|many|TRBV28|TRBJ1-1
CASSLRTWAFF
TGTGCCAGCAGCCTCCGCACTTGGGCTTTCTTT
>-|few|TRBV5-4|TRBJ2-3
CASSPPTGRYEYF
TGTGCCAGCAGCCCACCTACAGGGAGGTACGAGTATTTT
>-|-|TRBV19|TRBJ1-2
CASSIDDKRGYTF
TGTGCCAGTAGTATAGATGACAAGAGGGGCTACACCTTC
>TRBD2|-|TRBV20-1|TRBJ2-7
CSAPPASGTPYEQYF
TGCAGTGCCCCCCCCGCTAGCGGGACACCCTACGAGCAGTACTTC